The clone carrying this T cell receptor (beta chain) was counted ten times or more. Libraries of TCR beta came from iRepertoire HTBI primers plus Arm-PCR of CDR3 regions. MiXCR was run by TCRdb on the multiplex PCR reads, yielding one entry per CDR3 protein. The repertoire holds under 800,000 distinct CDR3 sequences, about 16% seen once, with about 17% in the top ten. The sample comes from a study of regulatory T cells in long-lasting Graves disease. The time point is: newly diagnosed GD, antithyroid drugs for less than 3 months. PBMC RNA was the source of the TCR library. The length of the CDR3 is 16 residues. From germline, CDR1 is MDHEN and CDR2 SYDVKM. Trimming removed 2 bases at V and 3 bases at J, with 16 bases between. This same sample was also taken into another study, of T cells in Graves' hyperthyroidism and ophthalmopathy.

The clonotype comes from a woman in her twenties or thirties with Graves disease. The J gene is TRBJ1-1, the V gene TRBV28; no firm D call. The sequences come from peripheral blood mononuclear cells (PBMCs), collected at new diagnosis, from a patient treated with antithyroid drugs. The DNA of the CDR3 is TGTGCCAGCAGTTTAATCGTCTGGAGTCAGGACACTGAAGCTTTCTTT. It codes for CASSLIVWSQDTEAFF.